The 28 T cell receptor beta chains presented below share a single source sample, sequenced in a study of OX40 agonist ivuxolimab in advanced cancers. Libraries were prepared by immunoSEQ multiplex PCR; TCRdb keeps only in-frame clonotypes and omits some of them. Here the sample spans 65,000 to 100,000 clones, around 91% being singletons. The sample was CD4+ or CD8+ T cells sorted from blood, taken in a trial of the OX40 agonist ivuxolimab. These receptors were taken from an adult with an advanced solid tumor such as melanoma, head and neck, liver or kidney cancer.

The chain is built from TRBV11-2 and TRBJ1-6; D is perhaps TRBD1 (5 bases). Germline V CDR1 and CDR2: SGHAT, FQNNGV. The germline V and J ends were trimmed by 5 bases and 11 bases, with 19 bases remaining between them. This CDR3 spans 15 amino acids. CDR3 in amino acids: CASSPLRGRKTPLHF. The CDR3 nucleotides read TGTGCCAGCAGCCCACTTCGGGGCAGAAAGACACCCCTCCACTTT. Drawing the rest from reference TRBV11-2 and TRBJ1-6, the complete variable domain is EAGVAQSPRYKIIEKRQSVAFWCNPISGHATLYWYQQILGQGPKLLIQFQNNGVVDDSQLPKDRFSAERLKGVDSTLKIQPAKLEDSAVYLCASSPLRGRKTPLHFGNGTRLTVT.

The chain is built from TRBV7-2 and TRBJ2-6; D remains unclear. Between the trimmed V and J ends, which lost 8 bases and 0 bases, there was a span of 14 bases. The CDR3 is 16 amino acids. CDR1 is SGHTA, CDR2 FQGNSA, per germline. The CDR3 region has the DNA TGTGCCAGCCGGCGGCAGCTGAACTCTGGGGCCAACGTCCTGACTTTC. Translating it yields CASRRQLNSGANVLTF.

The V and J genes are TRBV4-2 and TRBJ2-1, with D perhaps matching TRBD2 (5 bases). CDR1 and CDR2 (germline): LGHNA, YNFKEQ. This CDR3 comprises 15 residues. Between the trimmed V and J ends, which lost 3 bases and 7 bases, there was a span of 16 bases. The CDR3 loop is CASSQTPRRWNEQFF. CDR3 nucleotide sequence: TGTGCCAGCAGCCAGACCCCCAGGAGGTGGAATGAGCAGTTCTTC.

This rearrangement joins TRBV2 to TRBJ2-1, with 9 bases matching TRBD1. The CDR3 sequence is 15 residues long. Germline trimming cut 3 bases from V and 4 bases from J; bases unmatched to any gene: 4. Germline-derived CDR1 and CDR2 are SNHLY and FYNNEI. The CDR3: CASSDGDRVYNEQFF. CDR3 bases: TGTGCCAGCAGTGATGGGGACAGGGTGTACAATGAGCAGTTCTTC.

This chain links TRBV7-9 with TRBJ2-7; D gene ambiguous. The CDR3 is 12 amino acids. Trimming cost V 3 bases and J 6 bases, with 9 bases left between them. CDR1 is SEHNR, CDR2 FQNEAQ, per germline (reference sequence). CDR3 DNA sequence: TGTGCCAGCAGCTTTCGCCCGGGCGAGCAGTACGTC. This sequence encodes CASSFRPGEQYV.

This sequence joins TRBV10-3 and TRBJ2-1; the D is unclear. The V end lost 4 bases, the J end lost 0 bases, and 13 bases lay between the germline ends. CDR3 length: 16 residues. Looked up from germline, CDR1 is ENHRY and CDR2 is SYGVKD. This CDR3 is CAISGNGQSSYNEQFF. CDR3 DNA: TGTGCCATCAGTGGTAACGGCCAGAGCTCCTACAATGAGCAGTTCTTC.

The rearrangement joins TRBV19 to TRBJ1-1; possibly TRBD1 for D (6 bases). The V gene's germline CDR1 is LNHDA and CDR2 SQIVND (reference sequence). V lost 5 bases and J lost 6, with 16 bases in between. The CDR3 consists of 14 residues. This chain's CDR3 is CASSGRQVGSEAFF. The CDR3 DNA is TGTGCCAGTAGTGGGAGACAGGTGGGTTCTGAAGCTTTCTTT.

The V and J genes are TRBV27 and TRBJ2-7, with D uncertain. The V end lost 5 bases, the J end lost 1 base, and 12 bases lay between the germline ends. Germline CDR1 MNHEY, CDR2 SMNVEV (reference sequence). The CDR3 is made up of 14 amino acids. The CDR3 coding sequence is TGTGCCAGCAGTCCCATGACGGAGTCCTACGAGCAGTACTTC. It specifies CASSPMTESYEQYF.

This chain joins TRBV11-2 and TRBJ2-1, with D possibly TRBD1 on 5 matching bases. Trimming left V 0 bases short and J 0 bases short, with 9 bases between. The germline V gene encodes CDR1 SGHAT and CDR2 FQNNGV. This CDR3 has 16 residues. This CDR3 is CASSLEGRSSYNEQFF. The CDR3 DNA follows: TGTGCCAGCAGCTTAGAGGGGCGGAGCTCCTACAATGAGCAGTTCTTC.

In DNA form, the CDR3 reads TGTGCCAGCAGCTGGACGGTCGGACAGGGAAGTTGGTATGGCTACACCTTC. This sequence encodes CASSWTVGQGSWYGYTF. The V and J genes are TRBV5-5 and TRBJ1-2; 8 positions match TRBD1. The CDR3 extends over 17 amino acids. Germline loops: CDR1 SGHKS, CDR2 YYEKEE (reference sequence). V was clipped by 3 bases and J by 5 bases; unmatched bases: 15.

CDR3 DNA sequence: TGTGCCAGCAGCTTACGGACAGGTACCCTTGACAATCAGCCCCAGCATTTT. Its protein product is CASSLRTGTLDNQPQHF. This chain connects TRBV7-8 to TRBJ1-5; 7 nucleotides match TRBD1. CDR3 length equals 17 residues. CDR1 and CDR2 (germline): SGHVS, FQNEAQ. The V and J ends lost 2 bases and 3 bases, in that order; junction bases with no gene match: 10.

This clone was recorded only once. The V call is TRBV19, the J call TRBJ2-5; 8 positions match TRBD1. Germline V gene data show CDR1 as LNHDA and CDR2 as SQIVND (reference sequence). This CDR3 is built from 15 residues. Germline trimming cut 7 bases from V and 2 bases from J; bases unmatched to any gene: 9. The chain's CDR3 is CASTNTGGSQETQYF. The CDR3 bases are TGTGCCAGTACCAACACAGGGGGAAGTCAAGAGACCCAGTACTTC.

This chain connects TRBV5-1 to TRBJ1-2; tentative D call: TRBD1 (6 bases). CDR1 and CDR2 from the germline V gene are SGHRS and YFSETQ. This CDR3 comprises 15 residues. The V end was cut by 4 bases, the J end by 6 bases, with 19 bases between. The CDR3 loop reads CASSRGAGPSDGYTF. CDR3 in DNA: TGCGCCAGCAGCCGGGGGGCAGGGCCCTCCGATGGCTACACCTTC.

This sequence joins TRBV5-4 and TRBJ1-6; 7 nucleotides align to TRBD1. The CDR3 has 14 residues. The V and J ends lost 6 bases and 5 bases, in that order; junction bases with no gene match: 5. Looked up from germline, CDR1 is SGHNT and CDR2 is YYREEE (reference sequence). The CDR3 DNA reads as TGTGCCAGCACCTCAGGGGGTAATAATTCACCCCTCCACTTT. Encoded protein: CASTSGGNNSPLHF.

The V call is TRBV6-1, the J call TRBJ2-1; perhaps TRBD1 as D (6 bases). Trimming took 2 bases from V and 2 from J, leaving 16 bases between them. This CDR3 comprises 17 residues. Per the germline V gene, CDR1 is MNHNS and CDR2 is SASEGT. The CDR3 loop reads CASSEILPGHTYNEQFF. Written as DNA, the CDR3 is TGTGCCAGCAGTGAAATTTTACCGGGACACACCTACAATGAGCAGTTCTTC.

J is TRBJ2-7 and V is TRBV5-6; D might be TRBD1 (6 bases). The CDR3 consists of 13 residues. V lost 4 bases and J 4 bases, leaving 12 bases between the germline ends. The germline gives CDR1 SGHDT, CDR2 YYEEEE. This CDR3 is CASSLLQGYEQYV. For the CDR3, the DNA is TGTGCCAGCAGCCTTCTACAGGGTTACGAGCAGTACGTC.

The V call is TRBV6-5, the J call TRBJ1-1; D is undetermined. The V gene's germline CDR1 is MNHEY and CDR2 SVGAGI. Deletions cut 5 bases from V and 4 bases from J, with 14 bases between. The CDR3 contains 14 residues. CDR3 residues: CASSERSGPTEAFF. In nucleotides, the CDR3 is TGTGCCAGCAGTGAAAGGTCTGGGCCCACTGAAGCTTTCTTT.

This clone was seen only once. This sample includes further DNA sequences coding for the same CDR3. The chain links TRBV11-2 to TRBJ2-2; D unclear. Germline CDR1 SGHAT, CDR2 FQNNGV. Trimming stripped 5 bases from V and 6 bases from J, with 7 bases between. This CDR3 has 12 amino acids. CDR3 bases: TGTGCCAGCAGCCCGCTCGCCGGGGAGCTGTTTTTT. It is translated as CASSPLAGELFF.

The chain joins TRBV10-3 to TRBJ2-5; D is perhaps TRBD1 (6 bases). The V end was cut by 4 bases, the J end by 0 bases, with 15 bases between. The germline CDR1 and CDR2 sequences are ENHRY and SYGVKD. The CDR3 has 16 residues. The CDR3 nucleotides read TGTGCCATCAGTGTCCGAGGTACAGGGTACCAAGAGACCCAGTACTTC. It specifies CAISVRGTGYQETQYF.

The chain employs TRBV5-1 and TRBJ1-2; D is uncertain. The CDR3 runs 14 residues. V was pared by 4 bases and J by 2 bases, with 12 bases between. The germline CDR1 and CDR2 sequences are SGHRS and YFSETQ. CDR3 amino acids: CASSLGPPNYGYTF. The DNA of the CDR3 is TGCGCCAGCAGCCTCGGACCTCCGAACTATGGCTACACCTTC.

Written as DNA, the CDR3 is TGTGCCAGCAGCATAGACAGCACCGGGGAGCTGTTTTTT. Its translation: CASSIDSTGELFF. The rearrangement uses TRBV5-4 and TRBJ2-2, with a possible D match to TRBD1 (5 bases). CDR3 length: 13 residues. V lost 4 bases, J lost 4 bases, and 8 bases lay in between. CDR1 is SGHNT, CDR2 YYREEE, per germline (reference sequence).

The CDR3: CASSSGTGGSDTQYF. DNA of the CDR3: TGTGCCAGTAGTAGCGGGACAGGGGGCTCAGATACGCAGTATTTT. This chain uses TRBV19 with TRBJ2-3; 12 bases are shared with TRBD1. The germline V gene encodes CDR1 LNHDA and CDR2 SQIVND (reference sequence). With V trimmed by 4 bases and J by 4 bases, 3 bases remained unmatched. CDR3 length equals 15 residues.

The chain is built from TRBV6-6 and TRBJ1-1; D ambiguous. The V end lost 4 bases, the J end lost 5 bases, and 20 bases lay between the germline ends. Germline V lookup: CDR1 MNHNY, CDR2 SVGAGI (reference sequence). This CDR3 contains 16 residues. Here the CDR3 reads CASSFNPGTGRTEAFF. The CDR3 coding sequence is TGTGCCAGCAGTTTCAACCCGGGAACCGGGAGGACTGAAGCTTTCTTT.

The rearrangement uses TRBV15 and TRBJ1-5; 7 bases map to TRBD1. Trimming at V came to 4 bases and at J to 7 bases, leaving 7 bases not matched to a gene. Germline V lookup: CDR1 LNHNV, CDR2 YYDKDF (reference sequence). The CDR3 is 14 residues long. CDR3 region: CATSIGGGRQPQHF. In nucleotides, the CDR3 is TGTGCCACCAGCATTGGAGGGGGCAGGCAGCCCCAGCATTTT.

The chain uses TRBV4-1 and TRBJ2-7; a possible D gene is TRBD1 (6 bases). Germline values: CDR1 MGHRA, CDR2 YSYEKL. The CDR3 totals 15 residues. V lost 0 bases and J 5 bases, leaving 14 bases between the germline ends. CDR3 amino acids: CASSQEAQGFHEQYV. The CDR3 bases are TGCGCCAGCAGCCAAGAAGCCCAGGGGTTCCACGAGCAGTACGTC.

The chain combines TRBV5-1 with TRBJ1-5, with D possibly being TRBD1 (6 bases). The V gene's germline CDR1 is SGHRS and CDR2 YFSETQ. The CDR3 has 15 residues. Trimming took 2 bases from V and 2 from J, leaving 11 bases between them. For the CDR3, the DNA is TGCGCCAGCAGCTTAGAGGGGGAAGGCAATCAGCCCCAGCATTTT. Translation: CASSLEGEGNQPQHF.

The CDR3 nucleotides are TGTGCCAGCAGTTGGGGGGTTCAGAACACTGAAGCTTTCTTT. Protein sequence: CASSWGVQNTEAFF. The chain links TRBV7-9 to TRBJ1-1; D may be TRBD1 (5 bases). CDR3 size: 14 residues. CDR1 and CDR2 from the germline V gene are SEHNR and FQNEAQ (reference sequence). V lost 6 bases and J lost 1, with 12 bases in between.

The chain couples TRBV5-1 to TRBJ2-5; 7 bases line up with TRBD2. Per germline, CDR1 SGHRS and CDR2 YFSETQ. This CDR3 comprises 13 residues. The trim removed 2 bases at V and 4 bases at J, leaving 2 bases unmatched. CDR3 region: CASSLIAGETQYF. The CDR3 nucleotides read TGCGCCAGCAGCTTAATAGCGGGAGAGACCCAGTACTTC.